One sample yielded the 18 T cell receptor beta chains listed below, sequenced in a study of cytomegalovirus exposure and HLA in healthy donors. The study ran its PCR with 60 Vbeta and 13 Jbeta primers. Clones were sequenced by immunoSEQ multiplex PCR, and TCRdb holds only the in-frame ones, with some missing. Of some 45,000 clones listed, around half are singletons. What was sequenced was PBMCs. These receptors originate from a human donor in good health.

The gene calls are TRBV7-2 and TRBJ2-5, with D tentatively TRBD2 (6 bases). This CDR3 contains 15 residues. Germline V lookup: CDR1 SGHTA, CDR2 FQGNSA. Deletions cut 5 bases from V and 6 bases from J, with 19 bases between. CDR3: CASSPSRGGAKTQYF. CDR3 DNA sequence: TGTGCCAGCAGCCCCAGCCGAGGCGGGGCGAAGACCCAGTACTTC.

This clone was counted a few times. V is TRBV7-9 and J is TRBJ2-6, with D possibly TRBD1 on 5 matching bases. The germline V and J ends were trimmed by 4 bases and 0 bases, with 10 bases remaining between them. The CDR3 totals 16 residues. Germline V CDR1 and CDR2: SEHNR, FQNEAQ (reference sequence). CDR3 in amino acids: CASSWRTNSGANVLTF. The CDR3 coding sequence is TGTGCCAGCAGCTGGCGGACAAACTCTGGGGCCAACGTCCTGACTTTC.

The rearrangement uses TRBV7-9 and TRBJ1-6; possibly TRBD1 for D (5 bases). Trimming took off 5 bases at V and 4 bases at J, with 21 bases between the two ends. The CDR3 extends over 18 amino acids. Germline V CDR1 and CDR2: SEHNR, FQNEAQ (reference sequence). DNA for the CDR3: TGTGCCAGCAGCCCCCGACGTATTGGGGCCCCGTATAATTCACCCCTCCACTTT. The encoded protein is CASSPRRIGAPYNSPLHF.

This clone was seen only a few times. V is TRBV30 and J is TRBJ1-2; D might be TRBD1 (6 bases). CDR3 length equals 15 residues. V lost 8 bases and J lost 0, with 19 bases in between. Germline CDR1 reads GTSNPN; CDR2 reads SVGIG (reference sequence). In nucleotides, the CDR3 is TGTGCCGGGGAGAGGACAGCCCCCTCTAACTATGGCTACACCTTC. Its protein product is CAGERTAPSNYGYTF.

The CDR3, as DNA: TGTGCCAGCAGTGAAGACAGGGGGCTAATAGTTAATGGCTACACCTTC. It yields the protein CASSEDRGLIVNGYTF. This chain uses TRBV6-1 with TRBJ1-2; 9 bases are a match to TRBD1. The V gene's germline CDR1 is MNHNS and CDR2 SASEGT. This CDR3 has 16 amino acids. The V and J ends lost 1 base and 6 bases, in that order; junction bases with no gene match: 9.

This chain uses TRBV7-3 with TRBJ2-7; tentative D call: TRBD1 (6 bases). Trimming shortened V by 6 bases and J by 1 base, and 10 bases separated the two germline ends. Germline loops: CDR1 SGHTA, CDR2 FQGTGA. The CDR3 is made up of 13 amino acids. The CDR3 coding sequence is TGTGCCAGCAGTTCACAGGGTTCCTACGAGCAGTACTTC. This encodes CASSSQGSYEQYF.

The genes are TRBV11-2 and TRBJ1-3; D call uncertain. The V and J ends lost 3 bases and 0 bases respectively, with 6 bases between them. CDR1 and CDR2 from the germline V gene are SGHAT and FQNNGV. The CDR3 is 14 residues long. CDR3 residues: CASSFDNSGNTIYF. The CDR3 nucleotides read TGTGCCAGCAGCTTCGACAACTCTGGAAACACCATATATTTT. Using reference TRBV11-2 and TRBJ1-3 for the parts outside the CDR3, the full variable domain is EAGVAQSPRYKIIEKRQSVAFWCNPISGHATLYWYQQILGQGPKLLIQFQNNGVVDDSQLPKDRFSAERLKGVDSTLKIQPAKLEDSAVYLCASSFDNSGNTIYFGEGSWLTVV.

V is TRBV27 and J is TRBJ2-4; TRBD2 agrees at 9 bases. Germline V gives CDR1 MNHEY, CDR2 SMNVEV (reference sequence). The J segment lost 6 bases and the V segment lost 4 bases, leaving 10 bases of the junction unmatched. This CDR3 has 16 amino acids. Here the CDR3 reads CASSSWASGKRNIQYF. The CDR3, as DNA: TGTGCCAGCAGTTCCTGGGCTAGCGGGAAACGAAACATTCAGTACTTC.

The chain joins TRBV7-9 to TRBJ1-2; no definite D call. This CDR3 region has 14 residues. Germline-derived CDR1 and CDR2 are SEHNR and FQNEAQ (reference sequence). With 0 bases removed from V and 5 bases from J, the gap between germline ends came to 10 bases. CDR3 nucleotide sequence: TGTGCCAGCAGCTTAGCGTTAACACCTTATGGCTACACCTTC. Translating it yields CASSLALTPYGYTF.

The CDR3 region has the DNA TGTGCCAGCAGCACCCGGGGGGAACGGCTAGGAGGCTACACCTTC. Translated: CASSTRGERLGGYTF. The V and J genes are TRBV9 and TRBJ1-2; possible D gene TRBD1, 5 bases. CDR3 size: 15 residues. Germline V lookup: CDR1 SGDLS, CDR2 YYNGEE. Trimming cost V 4 bases and J 8 bases, with 21 bases left between them.

A few counts support this clone. The chain has TRBV2 and TRBJ2-7; D gene ambiguous. Germline lookup yields CDR1 SNHLY and CDR2 FYNNEI. Trimming shortened V by 4 bases and J by 11 bases, and 15 bases separated the two germline ends. The CDR3 is 12 residues long. CDR3: CASSAGGPREYF. In DNA, the CDR3 is TGTGCCAGCAGTGCTGGTGGTCCACGGGAGTACTTC.

The chain's CDR3 is CASRRTGNTEAFF. The CDR3 DNA reads as TGTGCCAGCAGACGGACAGGGAACACTGAAGCTTTCTTT. The gene calls are TRBV6-6 and TRBJ1-1; TRBD1 matches at 7 bases. The CDR3 has 13 amino acids. CDR1 is MNHNY, CDR2 SVGAGI, per germline (reference sequence). J lost 1 base, V lost 6 bases, and 2 bases had no gene match.

The chain is built from TRBV6-4 and TRBJ1-2; 7 nucleotides match TRBD1. Germline V lookup: CDR1 MRHNA, CDR2 SNTAGT. The J segment lost 10 bases and the V segment lost 0 bases, leaving 8 bases of the junction unmatched. CDR3 length: 14 amino acids. For the CDR3, the DNA is TGTGCCAGCAGTGACTCCGTTATACAGGGGCCCTACACCTTC. Residues: CASSDSVIQGPYTF.

The V call is TRBV7-9, the J call TRBJ1-2, with unresolved D. V was pared by 0 bases and J by 1 base, with 12 bases between. There are 16 residues in the CDR3. Germline V gives CDR1 SEHNR, CDR2 FQNEAQ (reference sequence). The CDR3 protein is CASSLAALGNNYGYTF. The CDR3 DNA reads TGTGCCAGCAGCTTAGCGGCTCTAGGTAATAACTATGGCTACACCTTC.

V gene TRBV7-3 combines with J gene TRBJ2-1, with D unresolved. Per germline, CDR1 SGHTA and CDR2 FQGTGA. The V end was cut by 6 bases, the J end by 0 bases, with 9 bases between. The CDR3 has 14 residues. The CDR3, as DNA: TGTGCCAGCAGTTCTCTCAGCTCCTACAATGAGCAGTTCTTC. It codes for CASSSLSSYNEQFF.

The V and J genes are TRBV6-4 and TRBJ2-3, with TRBD2 matching over 8 bases. Per germline, CDR1 MRHNA and CDR2 SNTAGT. The trim removed 4 bases at V and 10 bases at J, leaving 10 bases unmatched. This CDR3 comprises 14 residues. In DNA form, the CDR3 reads TGTGCCAGCAGTGCTACGGGGGGGCCAGTTCCGCAGTATTTT. It is translated as CASSATGGPVPQYF.

V usage is TRBV7-9 and J usage is TRBJ1-1, with D possibly matching TRBD1 (6 bases). V lost 5 bases to trimming and J lost 10 bases, with 14 bases between them. The CDR3 spans 12 residues. Germline values: CDR1 SEHNR, CDR2 FQNEAQ (reference sequence). CDR3 DNA sequence: TGTGCCAGCAGCCTCGAACAGGGTAGAGCTTTCTTT. It codes for CASSLEQGRAFF.

This clone has just a few counts. At one end the junction does not follow the germline gene, possibly because of a read error. The V and J genes are TRBV7-2 and TRBJ1-6; 8 positions match TRBD1. Looked up from germline, CDR1 is SGHTA and CDR2 is FQGNSA. CDR3 length: 15 amino acids. CDR3 nucleotide sequence: TGCGCCAGCAGCCAACAGGGGGGCCATAATTCACCCCTCCACTTT. Translated, it gives CASSQQGGHNSPLHF.